These 29 T cell receptor beta chains came from one sample sequenced in a study of identical twins. TCRdb fed the 5' RACE reads into MiXCR, producing one record per CDR3 protein. The sample carries roughly 480,000 distinct CDR3 sequences, roughly 26% recorded once. This sample was shared with a second study, whose subject was T cells expressing NK-cell markers.

Input material: CD4+ T cells sorted from blood. The origin of the receptors is a woman in her late teens or twenties in good health.

The chain links TRBV5-1 to TRBJ1-1, with D uncertain. V dropped 1 base and J dropped 0 bases, with 7 bases sitting between them. CDR1 is SGHRS, CDR2 YFSETQ, per germline. The CDR3 totals 14 residues. In DNA, the CDR3 is TGCGCCAGCAGCTTGAGCCAGATGAACACTGAAGCTTTCTTT. It yields the protein CASSLSQMNTEAFF.

This clonotype was seen a handful of times. The chain joins TRBV7-9 to TRBJ2-7; 9 bases are a match to TRBD1. The ends lost 4 bases at V and 4 bases at J; junction bases unmatched: 5. Per the germline V gene, CDR1 is SEHNR and CDR2 is FQNEAQ (reference sequence). The length of the CDR3 is 14 residues. This CDR3 is CASSSSDRGYEQYF. The CDR3 nucleotides are TGTGCCAGCAGCTCATCGGACAGGGGATACGAGCAGTACTTC. The full variable domain, rest sourced from reference TRBV7-9 and TRBJ2-7, is DTGVSQNPRHKITKRGQNVTFRCDPISEHNRLYWYRQTLGQGPEFLTYFQNEAQLEKSRLLSDRFSAERPKGSFSTLEIQRTEQGDSAMYLCASSSSDRGYEQYFGPGTRLTVT.

The rearrangement joins TRBV12-5 to TRBJ2-1; no firm D call. The germline V and J ends were trimmed by 1 base and 7 bases, with 8 bases remaining between them. The germline V gene encodes CDR1 LGHNT and CDR2 FRNRAP. The CDR3 is 13 amino acids. The CDR3 sequence is CASGLGEVNEQFF. The CDR3 DNA reads as TGTGCTAGTGGTTTGGGGGAAGTGAATGAGCAGTTCTTC.

The CDR3 coding sequence is TGTGCCAGCAGCTTATTCCGAACTACCAATGAGCAGTTCTTC. It yields the protein CASSLFRTTNEQFF. The chain couples TRBV7-2 to TRBJ2-1, with D hard to call. Germline CDR1 reads SGHTA; CDR2 reads FQGNSA. The CDR3 contains 14 residues. Trimming pared 2 bases from V and 6 bases from J, leaving 11 bases between.

This clonotype was counted only a few times. The chain is built from TRBV10-3 and TRBJ2-5; 9 bases fit TRBD1. CDR3 length: 13 amino acids. CDR1 ENHRY and CDR2 SYGVKD come from the germline V gene. V dropped 10 bases and J dropped 3; count of bases not matched to a gene: 6. This CDR3 is CASGGTGKETQYF. The CDR3 DNA reads as TGTGCCAGTGGGGGGACAGGGAAAGAGACCCAGTACTTC.

Only a few counts were recorded for this clonotype. J is TRBJ2-3 and V is TRBV25-1; no definite D call. The CDR3 covers 11 residues. CDR1 is MGHDK and CDR2 is SYGVNS in the germline V gene. V shed 7 bases and J shed 8 bases, with 10 bases lying between them. The CDR3: CASIGQFTQYF. The DNA for the CDR3 is TGTGCCAGCATCGGGCAGTTTACGCAGTATTTT.

The table lists this clonotype with a few counts. The chain links TRBV10-2 to TRBJ2-3; D unresolved. Germline V lookup: CDR1 WSHSY, CDR2 SAAADI. V was trimmed by 3 bases and J by 2 bases, leaving 15 bases between them. The CDR3 extends over 16 amino acids. The CDR3 nucleotides read TGCGCCAGCAGTGACTTTGGTCGGAGCAACACAGATACGCAGTATTTT. Protein: CASSDFGRSNTDTQYF.

This rearrangement joins TRBV3-1 to TRBJ2-2; 10 nucleotides match TRBD1. CDR3 length: 15 amino acids. Trimming took 4 bases from V and 5 from J; bases not matched to a gene: 4. Per the germline V gene, CDR1 is LGHDT and CDR2 is YNNKEL (reference sequence). CDR3 DNA sequence: TGTGCCAGCAGCCGTTGGACAGGGGGAACCGGGGAGCTGTTTTTT. This codes for CASSRWTGGTGELFF.

This clonotype showed up just a few times. The V and J genes are TRBV5-1 and TRBJ2-7, with D possibly being TRBD2 (6 bases). Germline V gene data show CDR1 as SGHRS and CDR2 as YFSETQ. The V end was cut by 4 bases, the J end by 5 bases, with 13 bases between. The CDR3 extends over 13 amino acids. CDR3 loop: CASSEPEGHEQYF. The CDR3, as DNA: TGCGCCAGCAGCGAGCCGGAGGGGCACGAGCAGTACTTC.

In its sample, this clonotype was seen a few times. The chain links TRBV7-2 to TRBJ1-1, with a tentative D call TRBD1 (6 bases). Trimming left V 6 bases short and J 2 bases short, with 16 bases between. From germline, CDR1 is SGHTA and CDR2 FQGNSA. The CDR3 totals 15 residues. CDR3 sequence reads: CASRGAGAGNTEAFF. CDR3 sequence (DNA): TGTGCCAGCAGAGGGGCGGGGGCTGGTAACACTGAAGCTTTCTTT.

This sequence joins TRBV7-2 and TRBJ1-6; TRBD1 is a possible D gene (5 bases). The CDR3 is 15 amino acids. Trimming left V 5 bases short and J 7 bases short, with 15 bases between. Per germline, CDR1 SGHTA and CDR2 FQGNSA. The CDR3, as DNA: TGTGCCAGCAGCCCCGGTAGACAGTGGAATTCACCCCTCCACTTT. It encodes CASSPGRQWNSPLHF.

V and J are TRBV2 and TRBJ2-3; a possible D gene is TRBD2 (6 bases). CDR1 is SNHLY, CDR2 FYNNEI, per germline. CDR3 length: 15 residues. The V end was cut by 5 bases, the J end by 6 bases, with 18 bases between. The CDR3 region is CASSLPRGLRDTQYF. In DNA form, the CDR3 reads TGTGCCAGCAGTCTCCCGCGGGGTCTGCGGGATACGCAGTATTTT.

This clonotype was picked up a small number of times. This chain connects TRBV29-1 to TRBJ1-1; D is unclear. Trimming left V 6 bases short and J 1 base short, with 6 bases between. CDR3 length equals 11 residues. The germline V gene encodes CDR1 SQVTM and CDR2 ANQGSEA. Written as DNA, the CDR3 is TGCAGCGTACTTCAGAACACTGAAGCTTTCTTT. This translates into CSVLQNTEAFF.

This clonotype was picked up a small number of times. The chain is built from TRBV29-1 and TRBJ2-1, with D perhaps being TRBD1 or TRBD2 (5 bases each). The ends were cut back, 5 bases at V and 8 bases at J, with 16 bases in the middle. In germline, CDR1 is SQVTM, CDR2 ANQGSEA. CDR3 size: 13 residues. The CDR3 loop is CSVWDRGNHEQFF. The CDR3, as DNA: TGCAGCGTTTGGGACCGAGGGAACCATGAGCAGTTCTTC.

The J gene is TRBJ2-3, the V gene TRBV20-1; a weak D match, TRBD2 (5 bases). Germline V lookup: CDR1 DFQATT, CDR2 SNEGSKA (reference sequence). Deletions cut 1 base from V and 0 bases from J, with 14 bases between. This CDR3 has 16 residues. CDR3 nucleotide sequence: TGCAGTGCTAGAGCCAAAGTAGGGAGCAGCACAGATACGCAGTATTTT. Residues: CSARAKVGSSTDTQYF.

V and J are TRBV7-2 and TRBJ1-2, with a weak D call TRBD1 (5 bases). V lost 3 bases, J lost 3 bases, and 11 bases lay in between. CDR3 length: 14 amino acids. Germline loops: CDR1 SGHTA, CDR2 FQGNSA. CDR3 coding DNA: TGTGCCAGCAGCTTCCCGGGGGAGGACTATGGCTACACCTTC. Protein sequence: CASSFPGEDYGYTF.

The CDR3 loop reads CASSSRGDKQFF. The CDR3 region has the DNA TGTGCCAGCAGCTCGCGCGGGGATAAGCAGTTCTTC. The gene calls are TRBV7-9 and TRBJ2-1; D is perhaps TRBD2 (6 bases). The V end lost 4 bases, the J end lost 11 bases, and 12 bases lay between the germline ends. The CDR3 is 12 amino acids. CDR1 and CDR2 (germline): SEHNR, FQNEAQ (reference sequence).

The CDR3 protein is CSARGEAGTGAYEQYF. The CDR3 DNA is TGCAGTGCTAGGGGGGAGGCCGGGACTGGGGCCTACGAGCAGTACTTC. The chain uses TRBV20-1 and TRBJ2-7, with a tentative D call TRBD2 (6 bases). With 3 bases removed from V and 2 bases from J, the gap between germline ends came to 20 bases. There are 16 residues in the CDR3. The germline gives CDR1 DFQATT, CDR2 SNEGSKA (reference sequence).

This clonotype was seen a few times. This chain connects TRBV4-3 to TRBJ2-7; a weak D match, TRBD2 (6 bases). V lost 3 bases and J lost 3, with 18 bases in between. Per the germline V gene, CDR1 is LGHNA and CDR2 is YSLEER. The CDR3 contains 16 residues. CDR3 sequence (DNA): TGCGCCAGCAGCCATGATTCCGGGACTGGGCTCTACGAGCAGTACTTC. Its protein product is CASSHDSGTGLYEQYF.

This chain joins TRBV20-1 and TRBJ2-5, with 7 nucleotides matching TRBD2. The trim removed 8 bases at V and 7 bases at J, leaving 16 bases unmatched. Germline assignment: CDR1 DFQATT and CDR2 SNEGSKA (reference sequence). There are 14 residues in the CDR3. The CDR3 sequence: CSSKLVGGMGTQYF. CDR3 sequence (DNA): TGCAGTTCTAAACTCGTGGGGGGGATGGGGACCCAGTACTTC.

This clonotype was detected only a few times. The V gene is TRBV10-3, the J gene TRBJ2-7; TRBD2 agrees at 16 bases. Losses at the gene ends were 6 bases for V and 4 bases for J; bases not matched to a gene: 9. CDR1 is ENHRY and CDR2 is SYGVKD in the germline V gene. The CDR3 extends over 17 amino acids. The chain's CDR3 is CAIRTGLAGGLAYEQYF. For the CDR3, the DNA is TGTGCCATCAGGACGGGACTAGCGGGAGGGTTAGCTTACGAGCAGTACTTC.

The J gene is TRBJ2-7, the V gene TRBV20-1; D uncertain. Per germline, CDR1 DFQATT and CDR2 SNEGSKA (reference sequence). V was pared by 0 bases and J by 5 bases, with 8 bases between. The CDR3 is 12 residues long. This CDR3 reads CSARDGRDEQYF. The CDR3 DNA reads TGCAGTGCTAGAGATGGCCGGGACGAGCAGTACTTC.

This rearrangement joins TRBV20-1 to TRBJ2-5, with 12 bases that match TRBD2. From germline, CDR1 is DFQATT and CDR2 SNEGSKA (reference sequence). V shed 3 bases, J shed 3 bases, and the junction held 2 bases outside the gene matches. CDR3 length: 14 residues. The CDR3 DNA follows: TGCAGTGCTAGGTGGACTAGCGGGAAAGAGACCCAGTACTTC. This codes for CSARWTSGKETQYF.

The CDR3 loop is CASRDRTGAYEQYF. Here the CDR3 DNA reads TGTGCCAGCAGGGACCGGACAGGGGCCTACGAGCAGTACTTC. This chain joins TRBV5-6 and TRBJ2-7; TRBD1 agrees at 9 bases. Germline CDR1 is SGHDT and CDR2 is YYEEEE. After removal of 5 bases from V and 2 bases from J, the junction contained 5 bases not matched to a gene. The CDR3 extends over 14 amino acids.

The chain links TRBV20-1 to TRBJ2-5; tentatively, D is TRBD2 (6 bases). Germline CDR1 and CDR2: DFQATT and SNEGSKA (reference sequence). V lost 3 bases and J lost 5, with 19 bases in between. The CDR3 extends over 15 amino acids. The CDR3 here is CSARRHGGGRETQYF. CDR3 coding DNA: TGCAGTGCTAGGCGACACGGGGGAGGAAGGGAGACCCAGTACTTC.

This clonotype was seen repeatedly, ten times or more. The chain combines TRBV19 with TRBJ1-1, with D uncertain. Germline V gene lookup returns CDR1 LNHDA and CDR2 SQIVND (reference sequence). The length of the CDR3 is 11 residues. V gave up 9 bases and J gave up 5 bases, with 10 bases separating them. CDR3 residues: CASLGSTEAFF. The CDR3 region has the DNA TGTGCCAGCCTGGGGAGTACTGAAGCTTTCTTT.

The genes are TRBV12-3 or TRBV12-4 and TRBJ1-4; 11 bases line up with TRBD1. V dropped 5 bases and J dropped 8; count of bases not matched to a gene: 7. The CDR3 extends over 15 amino acids. The CDR3 reads CASSAPGQGDEKLFF. Here the CDR3 DNA reads TGTGCCAGCAGTGCCCCGGGACAGGGGGACGAAAAACTGTTTTTT.

The genes are TRBV30 and TRBJ2-7, with 9 bases matching TRBD1. V trimming: 4 bases; J trimming: 3 bases; junction bases outside the gene matches: 7. The CDR3 is made up of 14 amino acids. Germline V gene lookup returns CDR1 GTSNPN and CDR2 SVGIG (reference sequence). CDR3: CAWTPGQGLYEQYF. Here the CDR3 DNA reads TGTGCCTGGACCCCGGGACAGGGTCTCTACGAGCAGTACTTC.

This clonotype was counted between two and nine times. The chain employs TRBV7-2 and TRBJ2-1; D uncertain. CDR3 size: 12 residues. Trimming stripped 8 bases from V and 0 bases from J, with 5 bases between. The germline gives CDR1 SGHTA, CDR2 FQGNSA. The CDR3 coding sequence is TGTGCCAGCGCGAGCTCCTACAATGAGCAGTTCTTC. Its protein is CASASSYNEQFF.